These T cell receptor beta chains were read from a single sample in a study of T cell responses to AZD1222 COVID-19 vaccine. Repertoires were generated with immunoSEQ multiplex PCR, while TCRdb's copy carries only in-frame clones and drops some. The repertoire holds 110,000 or so clones, roughly 87% seen once, with around 3.3% in the top ten. The sequenced sample was peripheral blood, obtained on day 0 of MenACWY control vaccination. Every receptor here comes from an adult in good health. The CDR3 runs from the conserved cysteine through the conserved F or W. Fields, in order: V gene, J gene, CDR3 protein.

V gene: TRBV14; J gene: TRBJ1-1; CDR3 protein: CASSQDSVNTEAFF
V gene: TRBV14; J gene: TRBJ1-1; CDR3 protein: CASSNETSGQGLNTEAFF
V gene: TRBV5-1; J gene: TRBJ1-2; CDR3 protein: CASSDTDGYTF
V gene: TRBV7-9; J gene: TRBJ1-6; CDR3 protein: CASSPDRVGHNSPLHF
V gene: TRBV28; J gene: TRBJ2-1; CDR3 protein: CASSRGLAGGRSSYNEQFF
V gene: TRBV5-1; J gene: TRBJ1-6; CDR3 protein: CASSLAGDRIPYNSPLHF
V gene: TRBV27; J gene: TRBJ1-2; CDR3 protein: CASRPPRTTRRYGYTF
V gene: TRBV3-1/TRBV3-2; J gene: TRBJ1-5; CDR3 protein: CASSREWDRRPQHF
V gene: TRBV5-1; J gene: TRBJ1-3; CDR3 protein: CASSTEGGSGNTIYF
V gene: TRBV5-1; J gene: TRBJ1-3; CDR3 protein: CASSLVGQRVHSGNTIYF
V gene: TRBV9; J gene: TRBJ2-7; CDR3 protein: CASSTSGGIYEQYF
V gene: TRBV11-3; J gene: TRBJ2-7; CDR3 protein: CASRRGASGAYEQYF
V gene: TRBV28; J gene: TRBJ2-1; CDR3 protein: CASSLSQVYNEQFF
V gene: TRBV4-3; J gene: TRBJ1-1; CDR3 protein: CASSQVEGTNTEAFF
V gene: TRBV29-1; J gene: TRBJ1-1; CDR3 protein: CSAGSGWGMNTEAFF
V gene: TRBV6-2/TRBV6-3; J gene: TRBJ2-7; CDR3 protein: CASSQDGYYEQYF
V gene: TRBV19; J gene: TRBJ2-1; CDR3 protein: CASTSIFSYNEQFF
V gene: TRBV4-3; J gene: TRBJ1-1; CDR3 protein: CASSQGGAGDTEAFF
V gene: TRBV3-1/TRBV3-2; J gene: TRBJ1-1; CDR3 protein: CASSQAEMLKAFF
V gene: TRBV5-8; J gene: TRBJ1-2; CDR3 protein: CASSPGTVYGYTF
V gene: TRBV5-1; J gene: TRBJ2-5; CDR3 protein: CASSLDPPGGGEETQYF
V gene: TRBV19; J gene: TRBJ1-2; CDR3 protein: CASRRQGALPYGYTF
V gene: TRBV7-6; J gene: TRBJ2-7; CDR3 protein: CASSLKSQAFSEQYF
V gene: TRBV11-2; J gene: TRBJ2-7; CDR3 protein: CASSLDPRDEQYF
V gene: TRBV29-1; J gene: TRBJ1-2; CDR3 protein: CSVDAVWDKYGYTF
V gene: TRBV6-5; J gene: TRBJ2-1; CDR3 protein: CASSHMRNLPNEQFF
V gene: TRBV6-5; J gene: TRBJ1-1; CDR3 protein: CASSYLTGGKAFF
V gene: TRBV6-5; J gene: TRBJ1-4; CDR3 protein: CASRRGTTNEKLFF
V gene: TRBV6-4; J gene: TRBJ2-5; CDR3 protein: CASSEGQGSETQYF
V gene: TRBV7-9; J gene: TRBJ1-4; CDR3 protein: CASSPRTGQGEKLFF
V gene: TRBV5-1; J gene: TRBJ1-1; CDR3 protein: CASSLDRGNTEAFF
V gene: TRBV18; J gene: TRBJ1-3; CDR3 protein: CASSDGQGGTGNTIYF
V gene: TRBV6-5; J gene: TRBJ1-1; CDR3 protein: CASSLTAEVTEAFF
V gene: TRBV7-9; J gene: TRBJ1-3; CDR3 protein: CASSRQYRTISGNTIYF
V gene: TRBV7-2; J gene: TRBJ2-7; CDR3 protein: CASSYPGSTGREQYF
V gene: TRBV6-2/TRBV6-3; J gene: TRBJ1-5; CDR3 protein: CASSLGSFNQPQHF
V gene: TRBV7-9; J gene: TRBJ1-4; CDR3 protein: CASSSGQLEKLFF
V gene: TRBV4-1; J gene: TRBJ1-2; CDR3 protein: CASSRERGTGYGYTF
V gene: TRBV14; J gene: TRBJ1-5; CDR3 protein: CASSQVGGQPQHF
V gene: TRBV10-2; J gene: TRBJ1-2; CDR3 protein: CATTGVFNYGYTF
V gene: TRBV29-1; J gene: TRBJ1-5; CDR3 protein: CSVAGQVGQPQHF
V gene: TRBV4-1; J gene: TRBJ1-5; CDR3 protein: CASSQGGLGGGNQPQHF
V gene: TRBV30; J gene: TRBJ2-7; CDR3 protein: CAWSVRRRVYEQYF
V gene: TRBV5-6; J gene: TRBJ2-1; CDR3 protein: CASSLDPYSSYNEQFF
V gene: TRBV9; J gene: TRBJ2-7; CDR3 protein: CASSVVKGQGATYEQYF
V gene: TRBV5-1; J gene: TRBJ1-2; CDR3 protein: CASSLGDRSLKGGYTF
V gene: TRBV5-1; J gene: TRBJ2-1; CDR3 protein: CASSVQGQGIDEQFF
V gene: TRBV2; J gene: TRBJ2-2; CDR3 protein: CASSRDRDTGELFF